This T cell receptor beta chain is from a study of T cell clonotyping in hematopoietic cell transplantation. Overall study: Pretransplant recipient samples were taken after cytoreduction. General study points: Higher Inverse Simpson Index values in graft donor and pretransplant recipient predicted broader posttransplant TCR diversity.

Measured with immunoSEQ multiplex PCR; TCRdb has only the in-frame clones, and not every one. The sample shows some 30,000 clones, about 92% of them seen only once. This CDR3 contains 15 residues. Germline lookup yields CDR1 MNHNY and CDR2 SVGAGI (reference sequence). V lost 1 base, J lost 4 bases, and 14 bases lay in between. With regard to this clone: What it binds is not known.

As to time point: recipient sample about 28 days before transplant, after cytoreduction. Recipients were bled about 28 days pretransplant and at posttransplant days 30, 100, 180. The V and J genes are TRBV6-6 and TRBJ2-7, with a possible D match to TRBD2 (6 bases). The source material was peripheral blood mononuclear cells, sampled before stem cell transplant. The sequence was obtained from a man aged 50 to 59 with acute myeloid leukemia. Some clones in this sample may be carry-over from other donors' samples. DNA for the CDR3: TGTGCCAGCAGTTACTTCGGGACTGGCCTTTACGAGCAGTACTTC. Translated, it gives CASSYFGTGLYEQYF.